The 11 T cell receptor beta chains below come from one sample, sequenced in a study of blood T cell repertoires in COVID-19. The table came from immunoSEQ multiplex PCR; TCRdb's copy has only in-frame clones and leaves some out. The sample records some 240,000 clones, 80% to 95% being singletons. The sequenced sample was peripheral blood. All receptors derive from a man between 60 and 70 years old with COVID-19, enrolled during active disease.

With respect to this clone: A read error may produce the germline difference seen at one junction end. The gene calls are TRBV7-9 and TRBJ1-4; 10 positions match TRBD1. This CDR3 has 15 amino acids. Germline V gives CDR1 SEHNR, CDR2 FQNEAQ (reference sequence). The CDR3 protein is CASSFAGQGGAEKNF. CDR3 DNA sequence: TGTGCCAGCAGCTTCGCCGGACAGGGGGGCGCGGAGAAAAATTTT.

The chain is built from TRBV4-2 and TRBJ2-7, with D tentatively TRBD2 (5 bases). The CDR3 is made up of 16 amino acids. Trimming cost V 0 bases and J 2 bases, with 14 bases left between them. The germline V gene encodes CDR1 LGHNA and CDR2 YNFKEQ. Here the CDR3 DNA reads TGTGCCAGCAGCCAAGATTTGGCGGTCGGGGCCTACGAGCAGTACTTC. This sequence encodes CASSQDLAVGAYEQYF.

This rearrangement joins TRBV4-2 to TRBJ2-1, with TRBD2 matching over 10 bases. After removal of 4 bases from V and 1 base from J, the junction contained 4 bases not matched to a gene. The CDR3 loop spans 16 amino acids. Germline V lookup: CDR1 LGHNA, CDR2 YNFKEQ. CDR3 nucleotide sequence: TGTGCCAGCAGCCTGACTAGCGGGCAATCCTACAATGAGCAGTTCTTC. It specifies CASSLTSGQSYNEQFF.

The rearrangement joins TRBV6-5 to TRBJ2-2, with a weak D call TRBD2 (5 bases). This CDR3 contains 14 residues. CDR1 and CDR2 from the germline V gene are MNHEY and SVGAGI. The germline V and J ends were trimmed by 4 bases and 2 bases, with 8 bases remaining between them. The CDR3 DNA reads TGTGCCAGCAGTTGGAGCGGAAACACCGGGGAGCTGTTTTTT. The encoded protein is CASSWSGNTGELFF.

The CDR3 DNA reads as TGTGCCAGCAGCCAAGTAGATCAGCCCCAGCATTTT. It translates to CASSQVDQPQHF. The chain combines TRBV14 with TRBJ1-5; D gene unclear. V gave up 1 base and J gave up 5 bases, with 3 bases separating them. Germline V CDR1 and CDR2: SGHDN, FVKESK. The CDR3 has 12 amino acids.

This clone is a singleton in its sample. The rearrangement joins TRBV19 to TRBJ2-3, with D perhaps TRBD1 or TRBD2 (6 bases each). Per the germline V gene, CDR1 is LNHDA and CDR2 is SQIVND (reference sequence). V lost 10 bases to trimming and J lost 6 bases, with 11 bases between them. The CDR3 has 11 amino acids. The CDR3 region has the DNA TGTGCCATTAGGGGGGCGGATACGCAGTATTTT. Protein: CAIRGADTQYF.

This chain connects TRBV30 to TRBJ1-6, with 7 bases matching TRBD1. Unmatched junction bases numbered 3, after V lost 4 bases and J lost 6 bases. CDR3 length: 13 residues. Germline V CDR1 and CDR2: GTSNPN, SVGIG (reference sequence). CDR3 region: CAWMGQPNSPLHF. CDR3 bases: TGTGCCTGGATGGGACAGCCTAATTCACCCCTCCACTTT. Looking up the rest from reference TRBV30 and TRBJ1-6 gives the full variable domain: SQTIHQWPATLVQPVGSPLSLECTVEGTSNPNLYWYRQAAGRGLQLLFYSVGIGQISSEVPQNLSASRPQDRQFILSSKKLLLSDSGFYLCAWMGQPNSPLHFGNGTRLTVT.

This clone was seen a single time. The rearrangement uses TRBV15 and TRBJ1-5, with 8 bases that match TRBD1. Germline CDR1 reads LNHNV; CDR2 reads YYDKDF (reference sequence). This CDR3 is built from 13 residues. V lost 3 bases and J lost 6; bases outside the gene matches: 1. Here the CDR3 reads CATSRGQVQPQHF. The CDR3 DNA is TGTGCCACCAGCAGGGGACAGGTTCAGCCCCAGCATTTT.

The rearrangement links TRBV24-1 to TRBJ2-1; TRBD2 agrees at 8 bases. This CDR3 is 16 amino acids long. V trimming: 4 bases; J trimming: 3 bases; junction bases outside the gene matches: 7. Germline loops: CDR1 KGHDR, CDR2 SFDVKD. This CDR3 reads CATSEAGAARYNEQFF. The CDR3 bases are TGTGCCACCAGTGAAGCGGGAGCAGCTCGCTACAATGAGCAGTTCTTC.

The chain is built from TRBV7-3 and TRBJ2-2; TRBD1 agrees at 7 bases. V dropped 4 bases and J dropped 1; count of bases not matched to a gene: 3. The germline V gene has CDR1 SGHTA and CDR2 FQGTGA. This CDR3 contains 15 residues. The CDR3 reads CASSSRQGNTGELFF. The CDR3, as DNA: TGTGCCAGCAGCTCGAGACAGGGGAACACCGGGGAGCTGTTTTTT.

V usage is TRBV27 and J usage is TRBJ1-4, with 9 nucleotides matching TRBD1. CDR1 and CDR2 from the germline V gene are MNHEY and SMNVEV (reference sequence). There are 15 residues in the CDR3. V lost 3 bases and J lost 7; bases outside the gene matches: 6. CDR3: CASSFGRDRVEKLFF. CDR3 nucleotide sequence: TGTGCCAGCAGTTTTGGGCGGGACAGGGTTGAAAAACTGTTTTTT.